The present T cell receptor (beta chain) was sequenced within a study of blood T cell repertoires in COVID-19 (dated by TCRdb to 2020 to 2022). For the study in its entirety: The collaborator samples originated in the United States, Italy and Spain and spanned the acute and convalescent phases of COVID-19. The repertoires were released in a freely available public database meant as a resource for research on the immune response to SARS-CoV-2. Deeply sampled blood TCRbeta repertoires from subjects exposed to, actively infected with, or recovered from COVID-19 were included in the dataset. Nearly every sample came with metadata listing a de-identified subject ID, COVID-19 status, age in years and sex. Samples were obtained from the ongoing ImmuneRACE study (first 160 participants) and from some 1,300 subjects provided by 6 global collaborators. The material from the prospective study consisted of cDNA or gDNA derived from T cells, B-cell-depleted T cells, or PBMCs. HLA class I and class II types, where available, came from metadata supplied by the sample provider rather than from assay-based typing. What the study reported, not specific to this receptor: Clinical and demographic metadata were provided uncurated, with the amount varying by source and participant.

The CDR3, cysteine through phenylalanine, is 16 amino acids long. Just CDR3 DNA is preserved here, 48 bases in frame from base 1. In the germline V gene (reference sequence), CDR1 corresponds to DFQATT and CDR2 to SNEGSKA. The junction shows trimming of 3 bases on V and 7 bases on J, and the gene matches do not reach 9 bases of it. This clone showed up just a few times. It lacks a known antigen. No base quality information exists; no much larger clone differs at one position. Each collaborating institution followed its own protocols to collect whole blood in K2EDTA tubes. For TCRbeta analysis, collaborators shipped samples as frozen whole blood, isolated PBMCs, or DNA extracted from either of those sample types. The immunoSEQ Assay, a bias-controlled multiplex PCR, was used to amplify TCRbeta CDR3 regions from genomic DNA. From the authors' description of their analysis: Within the assay, amplification of reference gene primers was used to estimate how many nucleated cells each sample contained. To quantify the absolute abundance of each unique TCRbeta CDR3 rearrangement, sequence reads were collapsed and filtered. For each sample, productive Simpson clonality was calculated as the square root of Simpson's diversity index across productive rearrangements. TCRdb carries this immuneACCESS record with in-frame sequences only. Its versions omit some clonotypes, under half of them owing to an unresolved V gene in the studies checked, with the rest unexplained. V, J and clone size derive from that table, while D and trimming were established from the DNA sequence. For this sample the table gives fewer than 350,000 clones, of which around four fifths were detected only once. The ten largest make up around 4% of the sample.

The rearranged segments are TRBV20-1 and TRBJ2-1; TRBD2 fits 13 bases in the junction. The sequenced sample was peripheral blood. The receptor's source is a woman in her forties or fifties with active or convalescent COVID-19. The encoded CDR3 is CSASWGLAGTGNEQFF. The bases read TGCAGTGCTAGTTGGGGACTAGCGGGAACCGGGAATGAGCAGTTCTTC.